This T cell receptor (beta chain) was observed in a study of blood T cell repertoires in COVID-19. Turning to the study itself: Sample material is recorded as cDNA or gDNA derived from T cells, B-cell-depleted T cells, or PBMCs.

This CDR3 comprises 14 residues. V was shortened by 2 bases and J by 0 bases, with 8 bases between the two germline ends. CDR1 is MNHEY, CDR2 SVGAGI, per germline. In the original analysis: Amplification of reference gene primers was used by the study to estimate nucleated cell counts. Clones were sequenced by immunoSEQ multiplex PCR, and TCRdb holds only the in-frame ones, with some missing. V and J calls and clone size are copied from that table; D and trimming were computed from the DNA. The sample includes around 80,000 clones, approximately 80% of them seen just once. This clone was detected once.

Source material: peripheral blood. The genes are TRBV6-5 and TRBJ2-7; possible D gene TRBD1, 6 bases. This clonotype was obtained from an elderly man with acute or convalescent COVID-19. The DNA for the CDR3 is TGTGCCAGCAGTTACCGGGACACCTCCTACGAGCAGTACTTC. Its translation: CASSYRDTSYEQYF.